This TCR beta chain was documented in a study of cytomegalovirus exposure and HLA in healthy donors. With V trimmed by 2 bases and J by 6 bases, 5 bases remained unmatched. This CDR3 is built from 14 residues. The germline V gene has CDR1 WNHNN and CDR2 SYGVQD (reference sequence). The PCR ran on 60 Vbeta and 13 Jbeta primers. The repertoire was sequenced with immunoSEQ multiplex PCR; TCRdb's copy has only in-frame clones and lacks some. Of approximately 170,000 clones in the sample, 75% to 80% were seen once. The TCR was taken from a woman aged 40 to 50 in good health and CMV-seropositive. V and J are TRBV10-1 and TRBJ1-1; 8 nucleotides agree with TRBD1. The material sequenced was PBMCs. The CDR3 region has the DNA TGCGCCAGCAGTGAGGGACAGGGATGGGCTGAAGCTTTCTTT. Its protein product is CASSEGQGWAEAFF.